This T cell receptor beta chain is from a study of blood T cell repertoires in COVID-19. Study at large: The samples span acute and convalescent COVID-19 from the United States, Italy and Spain. The cDNA or gDNA used as material had been derived from T cells, B-cell-depleted T cells, or PBMCs.

Using immunoSEQ multiplex PCR, the repertoire was profiled, and TCRdb retains in-frame clones only, with some absent. Of about 370,000 clones in the sample, 80% to 90% are singletons; the top ten hold about 1%. Trimming left V 1 base short and J 5 bases short, with 5 bases between. This CDR3 has 12 amino acids. Germline values: CDR1 MNHNS, CDR2 SASEGT. Participants were aged about 18 to 100 years from around 26 US areas. Symptom resolution, clearance, or two negative PCRs marked donors in Cohort 3 as recovered. The rearrangement links TRBV6-1 to TRBJ2-5, with D maybe TRBD2 (5 bases). The source of this sequence is a young man who had recovered from COVID-19. Sequencing input: PBMCs or T cells enriched from blood (not recorded which). The CDR3 DNA reads as TGTGCCAGCAGTGAAGGCGGGGAGACCCAGTACTTC. Amino acid sequence: CASSEGGETQYF.